This TCR beta chain was recorded in a study of T-cell reconstitution after alpha-beta-depleted transplantation in children (dated by TCRdb to the mid-2010s). Notes on the research overall: Using TCR repertoire profiling, the study quantitatively followed how T-cell immune reconstitution unfolded in children after TCRalphabeta/CD19-depleted allogeneic hematopoietic cell transplantation.

The library was prepared using PCR. Reads for this sample came from an Illumina HiSeq 2500. TCR library preparation used molecular barcoding, with unique molecular identifiers applied to normalize quantification of the TCRbeta repertoire. TCRdb cleaned the public reads at Q25 with fastp, built clones with MiXCR and kept in-frame beta chains. All rows with the same CDR3 protein become a single entry with the most common DNA and genes. The sample table contains approximately 490,000 distinct CDR3 sequences; only one count was recorded for 9.5% to 15% of them. The top ten clones comprise less than 6.5% of the sample. This clonotype was observed a few times. Its binding antigen is unknown. The input lacks base qualities; no much larger clone sits a single base away. Inclusive of the bounding cysteine and phenylalanine, the CDR3 is 17 residues long. Only CDR3 DNA is held: 51 bases, read in frame from base 1.

Sequencing was performed on PBMCs from the stem cell graft donor, taken from the stem cell graft. This receptor chain uses TRBV21-1 and TRBJ2-7. TRBV21-1 counts as a pseudogene. This sequence originates from a human donor who donated a stem cell graft to a child with combined immunodeficiency. The base sequence is TGTGCCAGCAGCAAAGCGCCATGGACAGGAAGCTCCTACGAGCAGTACTTC. Its protein is CASSKAPWTGSSYEQYF.